These T cell receptor beta chains were read from a single sample in a study of identical twins. Each CDR3 protein gets one entry after TCRdb re-called the 5' RACE reads with MiXCR. Of about 500,000 distinct CDR3 sequences listed, more than 13% were seen once; the top ten hold 0.98%. The same data also went into a second study, on yellow fever vaccine responses in identical twins.

Source material: CD4+ T cells sorted from blood. All receptors derive from a woman younger than 30 in good health. Both conserved end residues are part of each CDR3. The order of the fields is V gene, J gene, CDR3 protein.

TRBV10-3	TRBJ2-7	CAISENRGDEQYF
TRBV27	TRBJ2-1	CASSSILTGVWDNEQFF
TRBV10-3	TRBJ1-5	CAISEGGTGGGQPQHF
TRBV3-1	TRBJ2-5	CASKLRTSGKETQYF
TRBV11-2	TRBJ1-4	CASSLGDGATNEKLFF
TRBV7-2	TRBJ2-1	CASSLKGGGRSNEQFF
TRBV6-1	TRBJ2-4	CASSPAGRMAKNIQYF
TRBV3-1	TRBJ2-7	CASSQSDAYEQYF
TRBV20-1	TRBJ1-4	CSAQGGREEKLFF
TRBV6-5	TRBJ2-7	CASSHSGLAGGSYEQYF
TRBV4-1	TRBJ1-3	CASSQGVLSGNTIYF
TRBV12-3/TRBV12-4	TRBJ1-2	CASGTTGLSDYGYTF
TRBV5-1	TRBJ2-7	CASSLAPGQGFYEQYF
TRBV12-3/TRBV12-4	TRBJ1-3	CASRQGVDGNTIYF
TRBV5-1	TRBJ2-5	CASSYSNDIRDTGYQETQYF